The 22 T cell receptor beta chains below come from one sample, sequenced in a study of T cell responses to AZD1222 COVID-19 vaccine. Here immunoSEQ multiplex PCR was the method, and the copy in TCRdb shows in-frame clones only, minus some. The profile shows under 150,000 clones, 80% to 95% of them singletons. Sequenced here: peripheral blood, sampled on day 0 of MenACWY control vaccination. Every receptor here comes from an adult in good health.

The chain has TRBV24-1 and TRBJ1-2; the D is unclear. This CDR3 contains 12 residues. Germline V lookup: CDR1 KGHDR, CDR2 SFDVKD. Trimming left V 1 base short and J 6 bases short, with 5 bases between. CDR3 protein: CATSDFYHGYTF. As DNA, the CDR3 is TGTGCCACCAGTGATTTCTACCATGGCTACACCTTC.

A single count supports this clone. The V and J genes are TRBV4-2 and TRBJ2-5; 12 bases are shared with TRBD1. The ends lost 4 bases at V and 4 bases at J; junction bases unmatched: 7. The V gene's germline CDR1 is LGHNA and CDR2 YNFKEQ. The CDR3 runs 16 residues. CDR3 DNA sequence: TGTGCCAGCAGCCGCGAGGGACAGGGGGCCGGAGAGACCCAGTACTTC. Translated, it gives CASSREGQGAGETQYF.

This chain links TRBV12-3 or TRBV12-4 with TRBJ2-7, with D perhaps TRBD1 (5 bases). The CDR3 runs 11 residues. V dropped 3 bases and J dropped 8 bases, with 8 bases sitting between them. CDR3 DNA: TGTGCCAGCAGTTTGACAGATCAGCAGTACTTC. It translates to CASSLTDQQYF.

V usage is TRBV18 and J usage is TRBJ2-7; 8 bases match TRBD1. The germline V gene has CDR1 KGHSH and CDR2 LQKENI. Unmatched junction bases numbered 11, after V lost 1 base and J lost 6 bases. CDR3 length: 16 residues. The CDR3 coding sequence is TGTGCCAGCTCACCACTTTCTAGGACAGGGTTCGGCGAGCAGTACTTC. Translation: CASSPLSRTGFGEQYF. The full variable domain, rest sourced from reference TRBV18 and TRBJ2-7, is NAGVMQNPRHLVRRRGQEARLRCSPMKGHSHVYWYRQLPEEGLKFMVYLQKENIIDESGMPKERFSAEFPKEGPSILRIQQVVRGDSAAYFCASSPLSRTGFGEQYFGPGTRLTVT.

This chain uses TRBV14 with TRBJ2-3; possibly TRBD2 for D (7 bases). Looked up from germline, CDR1 is SGHDN and CDR2 is FVKESK. With 1 base removed from V and 0 bases from J, the gap between germline ends came to 11 bases. The CDR3 covers 16 residues. In DNA, the CDR3 is TGTGCCAGCAGCCAAGCAGCGGGACATAGCACAGATACGCAGTATTTT. Protein product: CASSQAAGHSTDTQYF.

This clone is labeled medium-sized (0.01 to 0.1%). V usage is TRBV28 and J usage is TRBJ2-7, with D uncertain. Germline CDR1 is MDHEN and CDR2 is SYDVKM. V was trimmed by 5 bases and J by 5 bases, leaving 16 bases between them. The CDR3 extends over 14 amino acids. The CDR3 region is CASSPRASRHEQYF. The CDR3 nucleotides are TGTGCCAGCAGTCCCAGAGCCTCTAGACACGAGCAGTACTTC.

V usage is TRBV19 and J usage is TRBJ1-1; D gene unclear. CDR1 is LNHDA and CDR2 is SQIVND in the germline V gene (reference sequence). V lost 5 bases, J lost 1 base, and 14 bases lay in between. The CDR3 covers 15 residues. The CDR3 spells CASSPEGSWNTEAFF. CDR3 nucleotide sequence: TGTGCCAGTAGTCCGGAGGGATCCTGGAACACTGAAGCTTTCTTT. The entire variable domain, with the rest obtained from reference TRBV19 and TRBJ1-1, is as follows: DGGITQSPKYLFRKEGQNVTLSCEQNLNHDAMYWYRQDPGQGLRLIYYSQIVNDFQKGDIAEGYSVSREKKESFPLTVTSAQKNPTAFYLCASSPEGSWNTEAFFGQGTRLTVV.

Here the CDR3 DNA reads TGTGCCAGCAGGTACAGGTTGACCATATATTTT. Encoded protein: CASRYRLTIYF. The chain couples TRBV28 to TRBJ1-3; D possibly corresponds to TRBD1 (5 bases). V was cut by 6 bases and J by 10 bases, with 10 bases left in between. This CDR3 comprises 11 residues. Germline CDR1 and CDR2: MDHEN and SYDVKM.

The chain uses TRBV7-9 and TRBJ1-1; perhaps TRBD1 as D (5 bases). Germline V CDR1 and CDR2: SEHNR, FQNEAQ (reference sequence). Between the trimmed V and J ends, which lost 1 base and 4 bases, there was a span of 10 bases. This CDR3 is built from 14 residues. CDR3 region: CASSLVQGGTEAFF. CDR3 in DNA: TGTGCCAGCAGCTTAGTGCAGGGAGGCACTGAAGCTTTCTTT.

The rearrangement joins TRBV6-5 to TRBJ1-2, with 7 bases that match TRBD1. Germline assignment: CDR1 MNHEY and CDR2 SVGAGI. CDR3 length: 15 amino acids. V was clipped by 4 bases and J by 2 bases; unmatched bases: 7. CDR3 sequence reads: CASSSSGTVNYGYTF. As DNA, the CDR3 is TGTGCCAGCAGTTCCTCAGGGACAGTCAACTATGGCTACACCTTC.

About this clone itself: Additional DNA sequences in this sample encode the identical CDR3. This chain uses TRBV12-3 or TRBV12-4 with TRBJ1-1; D is ambiguous. CDR3 length: 13 residues. V lost 1 base to trimming and J lost 1 base, with 4 bases between them. The CDR3 bases are TGTGCCAGCAGTTTAGTGGGGAACACTGAAGCTTTCTTT. This translates into CASSLVGNTEAFF.

J is TRBJ1-1 and V is TRBV7-9; no firm D call. This CDR3 comprises 15 residues. Between the trimmed V and J ends, which lost 3 bases and 1 base, there was a span of 12 bases. CDR1 and CDR2 from the germline V gene are SEHNR and FQNEAQ (reference sequence). CDR3 in DNA: TGTGCCAGCAGCTTCGTAGGACGATCGAACACTGAAGCTTTCTTT. Its translation: CASSFVGRSNTEAFF.

In the case of this clone: The same CDR3 also results from other DNA sequences found in this sample. J is TRBJ1-3 and V is TRBV30, with D hard to call. The CDR3 sequence is 12 residues long. CDR1 and CDR2 from the germline V gene are GTSNPN and SVGIG (reference sequence). V lost 0 bases, J lost 4 bases, and 4 bases lay in between. CDR3: CAWSVQGNTIYF. Here the CDR3 DNA reads TGTGCCTGGAGTGTTCAAGGAAACACCATATATTTT.

The V and J genes are TRBV6-6 and TRBJ2-5; 9 positions match TRBD1. CDR1 and CDR2 (germline): MNHNY, SVGAGI (reference sequence). This CDR3 is built from 13 residues. Trimming removed 3 bases from V and 11 bases from J; junction bases left unmatched: 7. This CDR3 reads CASSYSRDRDQYF. The CDR3 bases are TGTGCCAGCAGTTATTCACGGGACAGGGATCAGTACTTC.

CDR3 in DNA: TGTGCCAGCAGTTTATCAGGGGGGCACACCTACGAGCAGTACTTC. Encoded protein: CASSLSGGHTYEQYF. J is TRBJ2-7 and V is TRBV27; D is perhaps TRBD1 or TRBD2 (6 bases each). CDR1 is MNHEY and CDR2 is SMNVEV in the germline V gene (reference sequence). V gave up 0 bases and J gave up 2 bases, with 11 bases separating them. The CDR3 is 15 residues long.

This rearrangement joins TRBV6-6 to TRBJ2-3; 12 nucleotides line up with TRBD2. This CDR3 comprises 18 residues. Germline V CDR1 and CDR2: MNHNY, SVGAGI (reference sequence). V dropped 5 bases and J dropped 7; count of bases not matched to a gene: 16. The CDR3 nucleotides read TGTGCCAGCAGTCCTCACGATTCTAGCGGGGGGGCGATGAATACGCAGTATTTT. Translating gives CASSPHDSSGGAMNTQYF.

This clone was seen only a few times. The chain links TRBV30 to TRBJ1-5, with no clear D. The V end was cut by 0 bases, the J end by 0 bases, with 12 bases between. The germline V gene has CDR1 GTSNPN and CDR2 SVGIG (reference sequence). The CDR3 covers 16 residues. CDR3 amino acids: CAWSVSLQYSNQPQHF. The CDR3 DNA follows: TGTGCCTGGAGTGTAAGTTTACAGTATAGCAATCAGCCCCAGCATTTT.

The genes are TRBV11-1 and TRBJ1-1; no clear D. Germline V CDR1 and CDR2: SGHAT, FQDESV (reference sequence). V was trimmed by 1 base and J by 0 bases, leaving 9 bases between them. The CDR3 is made up of 15 amino acids. The CDR3 loop is CASSLVGGMNTEAFF. The CDR3 DNA reads TGTGCCAGCAGCTTAGTAGGAGGAATGAACACTGAAGCTTTCTTT.

This clone came up a few times. The rearrangement uses TRBV5-1 and TRBJ2-7; 8 bases match TRBD1. Losses at the gene ends were 4 bases for V and 0 bases for J; bases not matched to a gene: 3. There are 14 residues in the CDR3. Germline CDR1 is SGHRS and CDR2 is YFSETQ. The DNA of the CDR3 is TGCGCCAGCAGCATCGGACAGGGCTCCTACGAGCAGTACTTC. It codes for CASSIGQGSYEQYF.

V is TRBV11-2 and J is TRBJ2-1, with 8 bases fitting TRBD2. The CDR3 contains 15 residues. Germline values: CDR1 SGHAT, CDR2 FQNNGV. The junction had 3 bases not matched to a gene; V was cut back by 5 bases and J by 0 bases. The DNA for the CDR3 is TGTGCCAGCAGCCACGGACTAGCCTCCTACAATGAGCAGTTCTTC. Its protein is CASSHGLASYNEQFF. Supplemented by reference TRBV11-2 and TRBJ2-1, the full variable domain reads EAGVAQSPRYKIIEKRQSVAFWCNPISGHATLYWYQQILGQGPKLLIQFQNNGVVDDSQLPKDRFSAERLKGVDSTLKIQPAKLEDSAVYLCASSHGLASYNEQFFGPGTRLTVL.

V and J are TRBV2 and TRBJ2-7; TRBD1 or TRBD2 may be the D gene (6 bases each). Looked up from germline, CDR1 is SNHLY and CDR2 is FYNNEI. The germline V and J ends were trimmed by 4 bases and 1 base, with 17 bases remaining between them. The CDR3 loop spans 16 amino acids. CDR3 protein: CASSAIIQGGSYEQYF. CDR3 coding DNA: TGTGCCAGCAGTGCGATAATACAGGGAGGTTCCTACGAGCAGTACTTC.

The chain couples TRBV7-9 to TRBJ2-3; D ambiguous. Deletions cut 2 bases from V and 6 bases from J, with 6 bases between. The CDR3 is 12 residues long. Looked up from germline, CDR1 is SEHNR and CDR2 is FQNEAQ (reference sequence). The CDR3 region has the DNA TGTGCCAGCAGCTTACTACAGGATACGCAGTATTTT. The encoded protein is CASSLLQDTQYF.